The rows below give T cell receptor beta chains drawn from one sample of a study of sequential checkpoint blockade in melanoma. Here immunoSEQ multiplex PCR was the method, and the copy in TCRdb shows in-frame clones only, minus some. This table has 8,500 to 9,500 clones, roughly four fifths appearing once. This material consisted of CD8+ T cells sorted from blood (inferred from file names), taken from a patient given nivolumab and ipilimumab in sequence. The receptor source for this set is a human donor with melanoma. CDR3s include the opening cysteine and the closing phenylalanine or tryptophan. The order of the fields is J gene, V gene, clone size, CDR3 protein. Clone size is given for some rows only: seen once, a few or many times, or a class if the clone is expanded.

j_gene: TRBJ1-2; v_gene: TRBV19; abundance: -; CDR3aa: CASTIGGINYGYTF
j_gene: TRBJ1-5; v_gene: TRBV6-1; abundance: -; CDR3aa: CASSEDEGRGNQPQHF
j_gene: TRBJ1-2; v_gene: TRBV10-3; abundance: -; CDR3aa: CAIRPGQTFNYGYTF
j_gene: TRBJ1-5; v_gene: TRBV4-1; abundance: -; CDR3aa: CASSQGADRVGQPQHF
j_gene: TRBJ2-2; v_gene: TRBV7-9; abundance: -; CDR3aa: CASRDYHGQGGTGELFF
j_gene: TRBJ2-7; v_gene: TRBV7-9; abundance: once; CDR3aa: CASSLVRTGPYEQYF
j_gene: TRBJ1-6; v_gene: TRBV11-3; abundance: -; CDR3aa: CASSLEQGRDSPLHF
j_gene: TRBJ2-2; v_gene: TRBV7-6; abundance: -; CDR3aa: CASTRGTNTGELFF
j_gene: TRBJ1-1; v_gene: TRBV29-1; abundance: -; CDR3aa: CSLPKGTALNTEAFF
j_gene: TRBJ2-5; v_gene: TRBV7-6; abundance: -; CDR3aa: CASKRGKEQGAEETQYF
j_gene: TRBJ2-7; v_gene: TRBV27; abundance: -; CDR3aa: CASSLGPNYEQYF
j_gene: TRBJ2-7; v_gene: TRBV29-1; abundance: few; CDR3aa: CSVAPGQDLYEQYF
j_gene: TRBJ2-7; v_gene: TRBV7-2; abundance: -; CDR3aa: CASSLFSGRAVRDEQYF
j_gene: TRBJ2-1; v_gene: TRBV27; abundance: -; CDR3aa: CASKSSGGANEQFF
j_gene: TRBJ1-6; v_gene: TRBV6-1; abundance: -; CDR3aa: CASSFGTPVRSLHF
j_gene: TRBJ1-2; v_gene: TRBV29-1; abundance: once; CDR3aa: CSVGGGQGADGYTF
j_gene: TRBJ2-7; v_gene: TRBV6-4; abundance: -; CDR3aa: CASSGTSGWGYEQYF
j_gene: TRBJ1-4; v_gene: TRBV29-1; abundance: -; CDR3aa: CSVGSGRGEKLFF
j_gene: TRBJ1-4; v_gene: TRBV27; abundance: -; CDR3aa: CASSPTGGTLTNEKLFF
j_gene: TRBJ1-2; v_gene: TRBV27; abundance: -; CDR3aa: CASSPSTGIYGYTF
j_gene: TRBJ1-2; v_gene: TRBV7-9; abundance: large; CDR3aa: CASSPGQGESYTF
j_gene: TRBJ2-1; v_gene: TRBV28; abundance: -; CDR3aa: CASSLLLADNEQFF
j_gene: TRBJ1-1; v_gene: TRBV4-1; abundance: -; CDR3aa: CASSQGLSNTEAFF
j_gene: TRBJ2-3; v_gene: TRBV7-9; abundance: -; CDR3aa: CASSLVPGGTDTQYF
j_gene: TRBJ2-1; v_gene: TRBV6-4; abundance: once; CDR3aa: CASSDGTSGGLLFF
j_gene: TRBJ2-2; v_gene: TRBV30; abundance: few; CDR3aa: CAWSDAQTGAGELFF
j_gene: TRBJ1-2; v_gene: TRBV15; abundance: -; CDR3aa: CATSSSPSGRPYGYTF
j_gene: TRBJ2-5; v_gene: TRBV5-5; abundance: few; CDR3aa: CASSQDSGSGGETQYF
j_gene: TRBJ2-1; v_gene: TRBV6-5; abundance: -; CDR3aa: CVSSYGTGGYNEQFF
j_gene: TRBJ2-3; v_gene: TRBV4-1; abundance: few; CDR3aa: CASSQDLRGGPDTQYF
j_gene: TRBJ2-7; v_gene: TRBV4-2; abundance: -; CDR3aa: CASSWTGGPEQYF
j_gene: -; v_gene: TRBV11-1; abundance: -; CDR3aa: CASSETGYEQYF
j_gene: TRBJ2-1; v_gene: TRBV7-2; abundance: few; CDR3aa: CASSLGGGAYNEQFF
j_gene: TRBJ1-1; v_gene: TRBV6-6; abundance: -; CDR3aa: CASAQRNTEAFF
j_gene: TRBJ1-5; v_gene: TRBV5-5; abundance: -; CDR3aa: CASSLVGQGSSQPQHF
j_gene: TRBJ1-1; v_gene: TRBV6-4; abundance: -; CDR3aa: CASSARGQGVTEAFF
j_gene: TRBJ2-1; v_gene: TRBV6-5; abundance: -; CDR3aa: CASSYGTSGGEQFF
j_gene: TRBJ2-1; v_gene: TRBV19; abundance: -; CDR3aa: CASSIGGDYNEQFF
j_gene: TRBJ2-1; v_gene: TRBV30; abundance: -; CDR3aa: CAWSFSGRAIEQFF
j_gene: TRBJ2-3; v_gene: TRBV6-1; abundance: -; CDR3aa: CASSDLPSGFTDTQYF
j_gene: TRBJ1-1; v_gene: TRBV28; abundance: once; CDR3aa: CASRRLGTEAFF
j_gene: TRBJ2-7; v_gene: TRBV7-2; abundance: -; CDR3aa: CASSQEGQGATSYEQYF
j_gene: TRBJ1-3; v_gene: TRBV9; abundance: -; CDR3aa: CASSVGTASGNTIYF
j_gene: TRBJ2-7; v_gene: TRBV4-3; abundance: -; CDR3aa: CASSQVGRAYEQYF
j_gene: TRBJ1-5; v_gene: TRBV4-3; abundance: -; CDR3aa: CASSQDGGRNQPQHF
j_gene: TRBJ1-1; v_gene: TRBV6-5; abundance: -; CDR3aa: CASIPGQGVTEAFF
j_gene: TRBJ2-1; v_gene: TRBV27; abundance: -; CDR3aa: CASSLTLAGYNEQFF
j_gene: TRBJ2-5; v_gene: TRBV29-1; abundance: -; CDR3aa: CSVEDLAAGGQETQYF
j_gene: TRBJ1-2; v_gene: TRBV4-3; abundance: -; CDR3aa: CASSQNRGLDGYTF
j_gene: TRBJ2-1; v_gene: TRBV6-5; abundance: -; CDR3aa: CASSHPGGGDEQFF
j_gene: TRBJ2-5; v_gene: TRBV29-1; abundance: -; CDR3aa: CSVEEQGLSETQYF
j_gene: TRBJ2-1; v_gene: TRBV6-5; abundance: few; CDR3aa: CASSLDSLNEQFF
j_gene: TRBJ2-2; v_gene: TRBV11-3; abundance: -; CDR3aa: CASSLPTSGDTGELFF
j_gene: TRBJ1-2; v_gene: TRBV6-5; abundance: -; CDR3aa: CASTPGGFLYGYTF